This T cell receptor (beta chain) derives from a study of CD8+ T cells in alopecia areata. Documented treatment: oral pan-JAK inhibitor, 5-10 mg twice daily. cDNA serving as the sequencing template came from extracted, reverse transcribed RNA. Sequencing used immunoSEQ multiplex PCR; TCRdb keeps in-frame clones, though not all of them. This table holds 150,000 to 200,000 clones, roughly 66% found once. General study points: For patients receiving tofacitinib, scalp clonality and expanded CD8+ clones among the top 100 significantly decreased.

This clone was detected a few times. Its antigen is currently unknown. The CDR3 runs to 13 residues. From germline, CDR1 is SEHNR and CDR2 FQNEAQ (reference sequence). Trimming took 5 bases from V and 6 from J, leaving 13 bases between them. This rearrangement joins TRBV7-9 to TRBJ1-1; TRBD1 is a possible D gene (6 bases). This TCR came from a human donor with alopecia areata. The sample consisted of CD4+ T cells sorted from blood, taken at week 24, from a patient treated with tofacitinib. CDR3 nucleotide sequence: TGTGCCAGCAGCGCAGCAGGGGTACCTGAAGCTTTCTTT. Its protein product is CASSAAGVPEAFF.